Below, 5 T cell receptor beta chains from the same sample are listed, as sequenced in a study of T cell responses to AZD1222 COVID-19 vaccine. Assay used: immunoSEQ multiplex PCR; TCRdb lists only in-frame clones, some missing. The sample holds about 110,000 clones; 92% are singletons and the top ten take roughly 8.7%. Sequencing was performed on peripheral blood, taken 28 days after the second AZD1222 dose. All receptors derive from an adult who received the AZD1222 COVID-19 vaccine.

The chain couples TRBV11-2 to TRBJ2-1, with 9 positions matching TRBD2. Losses at the gene ends were 2 bases for V and 5 bases for J; bases not matched to a gene: 10. The CDR3 runs to 17 residues. From germline, CDR1 is SGHAT and CDR2 FQNNGV. The chain's CDR3 is CASSLLAGTSSHNEQFF. For the CDR3, the DNA is TGTGCCAGCAGCTTATTAGCTGGGACTAGCTCTCACAATGAGCAGTTCTTC.

V is TRBV5-4 and J is TRBJ2-2; D not resolved. This CDR3 spans 12 amino acids. Germline CDR1 SGHNT, CDR2 YYREEE (reference sequence). Trimming stripped 9 bases from V and 4 bases from J, with 10 bases between. The CDR3 region has the DNA TGTGCCACTCAGGATATCACCGGGGAGCTGTTTTTT. Protein sequence: CATQDITGELFF.

This rearrangement joins TRBV2 to TRBJ1-2, with D maybe TRBD1 (6 bases). Trimming took 4 bases from V and 5 from J, leaving 20 bases between them. Per germline, CDR1 SNHLY and CDR2 FYNNEI. The CDR3 loop spans 16 amino acids. The CDR3 nucleotides read TGTGCCAGCAGTGGGAGTGTTGGTACAGGGTTATATGGCTACACCTTC. This codes for CASSGSVGTGLYGYTF.

The J gene is TRBJ2-1, the V gene TRBV5-1; the match to TRBD2 covers 7 bases. V lost 4 bases, J lost 2 bases, and 6 bases stayed unmatched. The CDR3 consists of 15 residues. Germline V lookup: CDR1 SGHRS, CDR2 YFSETQ. CDR3 in DNA: TGCGCCAGCAGCGGGATCGGGACTACCTACAATGAGCAGTTCTTC. It is translated as CASSGIGTTYNEQFF.

The V call is TRBV10-3, the J call TRBJ1-5; 8 positions agree with TRBD1. Trimming removed 11 bases from V and 3 bases from J; junction bases left unmatched: 6. The CDR3 is 13 residues long. Germline CDR1 ENHRY, CDR2 SYGVKD. The CDR3 protein is CAVTGDPNQPQHF. The CDR3 DNA is TGTGCCGTGACAGGGGACCCCAATCAGCCCCAGCATTTT.